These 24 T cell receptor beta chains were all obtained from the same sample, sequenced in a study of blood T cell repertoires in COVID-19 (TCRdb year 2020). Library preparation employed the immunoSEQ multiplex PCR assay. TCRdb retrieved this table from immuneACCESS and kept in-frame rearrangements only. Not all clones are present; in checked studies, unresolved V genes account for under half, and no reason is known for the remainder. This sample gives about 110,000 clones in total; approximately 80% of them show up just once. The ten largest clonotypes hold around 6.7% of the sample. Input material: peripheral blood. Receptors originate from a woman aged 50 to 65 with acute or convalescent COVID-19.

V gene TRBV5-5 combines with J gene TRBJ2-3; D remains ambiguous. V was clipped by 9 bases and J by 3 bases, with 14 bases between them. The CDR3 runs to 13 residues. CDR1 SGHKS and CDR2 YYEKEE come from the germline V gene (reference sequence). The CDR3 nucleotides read TGTGCCACCTCCCGAGTTTTGACAGATACGCAGTATTTT. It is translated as CATSRVLTDTQYF.

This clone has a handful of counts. The CDR3 sequence: CASSRSDRGYGYTF. In DNA, the CDR3 is TGTGCCAGCAGTCGAAGTGACAGGGGGTATGGCTACACCTTC. The chain employs TRBV28 and TRBJ1-2; 9 positions agree with TRBD1. The junction had 6 bases not matched to a gene; V was cut back by 5 bases and J by 5 bases. CDR1 is MDHEN and CDR2 is SYDVKM in the germline V gene. The CDR3 spans 14 residues.

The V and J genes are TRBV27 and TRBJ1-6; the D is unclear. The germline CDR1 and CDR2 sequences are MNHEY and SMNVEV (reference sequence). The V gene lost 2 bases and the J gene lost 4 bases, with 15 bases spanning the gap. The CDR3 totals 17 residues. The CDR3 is CASSLNPPQIYNSPLHF. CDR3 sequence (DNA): TGTGCCAGCAGTTTAAATCCGCCGCAGATTTATAATTCACCCCTCCACTTT.

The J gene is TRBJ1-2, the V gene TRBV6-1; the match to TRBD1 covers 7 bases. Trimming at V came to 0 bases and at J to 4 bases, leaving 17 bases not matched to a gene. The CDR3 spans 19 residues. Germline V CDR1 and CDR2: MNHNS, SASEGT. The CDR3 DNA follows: TGTGCCAGCAGTGAAGCTTACCAGCCGACAGGGTTGAATCGCTATGGCTACACCTTC. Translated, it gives CASSEAYQPTGLNRYGYTF.

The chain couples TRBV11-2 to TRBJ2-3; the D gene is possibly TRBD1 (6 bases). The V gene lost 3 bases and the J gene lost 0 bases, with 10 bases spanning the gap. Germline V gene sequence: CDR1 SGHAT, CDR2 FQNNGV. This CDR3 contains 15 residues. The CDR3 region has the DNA TGTGCCAGCAGCTTGTTGACAGGAAGCACAGATACGCAGTATTTT. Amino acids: CASSLLTGSTDTQYF.

CDR3 in amino acids: CASSPYGQGAFF. CDR3 coding DNA: TGTGCCAGCTCACCATATGGACAGGGGGCTTTCTTT. This rearrangement joins TRBV18 to TRBJ1-1; 9 bases agree with TRBD1. Looked up from germline, CDR1 is KGHSH and CDR2 is LQKENI. The V and J ends lost 2 bases and 11 bases, in that order; junction bases with no gene match: 3. The CDR3 spans 12 residues.

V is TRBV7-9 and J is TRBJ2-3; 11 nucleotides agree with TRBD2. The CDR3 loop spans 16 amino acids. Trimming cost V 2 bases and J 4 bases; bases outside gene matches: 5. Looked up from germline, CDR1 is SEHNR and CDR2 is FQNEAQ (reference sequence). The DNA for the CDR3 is TGTGCCAGCAGCTTACTAGCGGGGGGCCCCCCAGATACGCAGTATTTT. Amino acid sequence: CASSLLAGGPPDTQYF.

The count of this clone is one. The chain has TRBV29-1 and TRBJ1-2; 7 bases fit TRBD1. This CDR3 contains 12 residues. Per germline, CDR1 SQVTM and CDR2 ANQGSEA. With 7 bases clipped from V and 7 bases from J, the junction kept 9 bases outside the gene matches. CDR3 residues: CSASTGIGGYTF. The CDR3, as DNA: TGCAGCGCCTCGACAGGGATAGGTGGCTACACCTTC.

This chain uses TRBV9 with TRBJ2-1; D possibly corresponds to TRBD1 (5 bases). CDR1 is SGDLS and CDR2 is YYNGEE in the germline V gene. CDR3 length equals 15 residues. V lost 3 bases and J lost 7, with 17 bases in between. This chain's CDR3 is CASSGLWGATNEQFF. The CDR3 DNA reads TGTGCCAGCAGCGGCCTTTGGGGCGCCACTAATGAGCAGTTCTTC.

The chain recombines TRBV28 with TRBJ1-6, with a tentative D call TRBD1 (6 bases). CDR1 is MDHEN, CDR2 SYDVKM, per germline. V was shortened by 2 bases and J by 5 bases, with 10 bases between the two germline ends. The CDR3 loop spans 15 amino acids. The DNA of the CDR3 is TGTGCCAGCAGTTTAGGGGGCTCGGATAATTCACCCCTCCACTTT. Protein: CASSLGGSDNSPLHF.

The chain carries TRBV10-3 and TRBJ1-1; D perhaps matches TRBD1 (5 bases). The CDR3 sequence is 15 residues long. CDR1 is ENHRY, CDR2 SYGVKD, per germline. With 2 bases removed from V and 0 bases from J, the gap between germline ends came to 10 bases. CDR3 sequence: CAISEPRGMNTEAFF. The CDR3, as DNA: TGTGCCATCAGTGAGCCGCGGGGCATGAACACTGAAGCTTTCTTT.

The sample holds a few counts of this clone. The CDR3 region is CASRNSMNTEAFF. CDR3 coding DNA: TGCGCCAGCAGGAACTCCATGAACACTGAAGCTTTCTTT. J is TRBJ1-1 and V is TRBV10-1; D unclear. The length of the CDR3 is 13 residues. Germline assignment: CDR1 WNHNN and CDR2 SYGVQD (reference sequence). Trimming left V 6 bases short and J 0 bases short, with 8 bases between.

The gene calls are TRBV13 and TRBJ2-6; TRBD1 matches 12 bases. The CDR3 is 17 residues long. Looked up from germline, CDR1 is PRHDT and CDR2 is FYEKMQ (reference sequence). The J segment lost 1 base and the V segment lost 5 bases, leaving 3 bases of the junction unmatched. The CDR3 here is CASSRGQGASGANVLTF. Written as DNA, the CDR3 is TGTGCCAGCAGCCGGGGACAGGGGGCGTCTGGGGCCAACGTCCTGACTTTC.

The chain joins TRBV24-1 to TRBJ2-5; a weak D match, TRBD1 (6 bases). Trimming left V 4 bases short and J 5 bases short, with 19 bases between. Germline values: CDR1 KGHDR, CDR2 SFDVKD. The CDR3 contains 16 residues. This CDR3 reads CATSDLTETGLETQYF. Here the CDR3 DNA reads TGTGCCACCAGTGACCTGACAGAGACAGGTTTGGAGACCCAGTACTTC.

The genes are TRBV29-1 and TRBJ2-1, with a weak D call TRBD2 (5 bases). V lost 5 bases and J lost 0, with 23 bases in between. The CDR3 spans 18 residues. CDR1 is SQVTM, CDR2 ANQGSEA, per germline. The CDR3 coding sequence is TGCAGCGTTTCAACTGACGACTCCCTAGGGAGCTCCTACAATGAGCAGTTCTTC. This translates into CSVSTDDSLGSSYNEQFF.

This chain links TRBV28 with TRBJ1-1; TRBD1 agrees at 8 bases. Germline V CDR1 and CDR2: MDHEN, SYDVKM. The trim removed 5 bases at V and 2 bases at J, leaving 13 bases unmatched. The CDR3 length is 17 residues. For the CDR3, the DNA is TGTGCCAGCAGTAAACGCCCGATGACAGGGGCCAACACTGAAGCTTTCTTT. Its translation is CASSKRPMTGANTEAFF. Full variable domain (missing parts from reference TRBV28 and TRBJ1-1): DVKVTQSSRYLVKRTGEKVFLECVQDMDHENMFWYRQDPGLGLRLIYFSYDVKMKEKGDIPEGYSVSREKKERFSLILESASTNQTSMYLCASSKRPMTGANTEAFFGQGTRLTVV.

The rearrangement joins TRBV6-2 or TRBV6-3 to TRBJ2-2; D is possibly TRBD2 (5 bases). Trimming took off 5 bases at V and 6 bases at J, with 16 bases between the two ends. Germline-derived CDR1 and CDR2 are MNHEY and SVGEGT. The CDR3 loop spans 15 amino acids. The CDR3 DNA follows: TGTGCCAGCAGTACTACTAGTACTTGGTCCGGGGAGCTGTTTTTT. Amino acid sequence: CASSTTSTWSGELFF.

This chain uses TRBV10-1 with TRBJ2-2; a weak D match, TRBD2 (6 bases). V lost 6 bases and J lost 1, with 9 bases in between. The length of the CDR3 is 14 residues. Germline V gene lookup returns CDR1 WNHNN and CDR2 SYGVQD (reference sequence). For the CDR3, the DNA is TGCGCCAGCAGGGGGGGAGGGAACACCGGGGAGCTGTTTTTT. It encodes CASRGGGNTGELFF.

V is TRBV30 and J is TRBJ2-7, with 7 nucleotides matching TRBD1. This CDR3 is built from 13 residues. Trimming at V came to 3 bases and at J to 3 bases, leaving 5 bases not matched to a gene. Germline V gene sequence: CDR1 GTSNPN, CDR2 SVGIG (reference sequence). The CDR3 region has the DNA TGTGCCTGGAGAAACAGGGGACACTACGAGCAGTACTTC. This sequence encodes CAWRNRGHYEQYF. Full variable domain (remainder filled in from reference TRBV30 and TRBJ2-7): SQTIHQWPATLVQPVGSPLSLECTVEGTSNPNLYWYRQAAGRGLQLLFYSVGIGQISSEVPQNLSASRPQDRQFILSSKKLLLSDSGFYLCAWRNRGHYEQYFGPGTRLTVT.

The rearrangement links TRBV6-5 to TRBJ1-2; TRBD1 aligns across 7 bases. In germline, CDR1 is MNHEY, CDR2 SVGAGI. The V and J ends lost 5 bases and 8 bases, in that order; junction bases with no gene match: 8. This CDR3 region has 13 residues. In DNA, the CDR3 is TGTGCCAGCAGTAAGGGACAGTATGAGGGCTACACCTTC. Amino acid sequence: CASSKGQYEGYTF.

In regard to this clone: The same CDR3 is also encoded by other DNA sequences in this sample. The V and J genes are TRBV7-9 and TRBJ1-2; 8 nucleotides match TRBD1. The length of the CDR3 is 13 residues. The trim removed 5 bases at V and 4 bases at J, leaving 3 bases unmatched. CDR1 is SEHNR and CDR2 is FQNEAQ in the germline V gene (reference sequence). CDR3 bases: TGTGCCAGCAGCCCCGGACAGGGCTATGGCTACACCTTC. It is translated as CASSPGQGYGYTF.

This chain's CDR3 is CASSEGSARGQGELFF. CDR3 DNA: TGTGCCAGCAGTGAGGGTTCGGCCAGGGGGCAAGGGGAGCTGTTTTTT. This chain links TRBV2 with TRBJ2-2; TRBD1 agrees at 8 bases. Trimming removed 3 bases from V and 8 bases from J; junction bases left unmatched: 11. The CDR3 loop spans 16 amino acids. Germline CDR1 is SNHLY and CDR2 is FYNNEI.

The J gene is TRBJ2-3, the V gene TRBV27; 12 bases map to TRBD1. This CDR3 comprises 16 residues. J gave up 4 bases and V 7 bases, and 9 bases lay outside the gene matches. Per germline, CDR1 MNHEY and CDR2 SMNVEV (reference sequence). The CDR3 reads CASTRHRDRGPDTQYF. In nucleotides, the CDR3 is TGTGCCAGCACCCGCCACCGGGACAGGGGGCCAGATACGCAGTATTTT.

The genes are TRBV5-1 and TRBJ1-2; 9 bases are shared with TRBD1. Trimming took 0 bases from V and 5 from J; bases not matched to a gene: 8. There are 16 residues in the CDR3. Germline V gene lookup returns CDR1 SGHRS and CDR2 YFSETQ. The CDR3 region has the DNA TGCGCCAGCAGCTTGGCCGGACAGGGGATTAGATATGGCTACACCTTC. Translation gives CASSLAGQGIRYGYTF.